These 8 T cell receptor beta chains share one sample of origin, sequenced in a study of blood T cell repertoires in COVID-19. Assay used: immunoSEQ multiplex PCR; TCRdb lists only in-frame clones, some missing. The sample carries roughly 300,000 clones, more than 85% recorded once. The specimen sequenced was PBMCs or T cells enriched from blood (not recorded which). The receptors come from a woman in her 30s who had recovered from COVID-19.

This clone was picked up one time. The chain recombines TRBV5-1 with TRBJ2-5, with 10 bases matching TRBD2. Germline CDR1 and CDR2: SGHRS and YFSETQ. V lost 2 bases, J lost 2 bases, and 9 bases stayed unmatched. The CDR3 consists of 17 residues. CDR3 DNA sequence: TGCGCCAGCAGCTTTCCCACTAGCGGGAATCGGCAAGAGACCCAGTACTTC. It translates to CASSFPTSGNRQETQYF.

Here the CDR3 DNA reads TGTGCCAGCAGTCCAGGGTGGAAAAATGGCTACACCTTC. Protein sequence: CASSPGWKNGYTF. The rearrangement joins TRBV28 to TRBJ1-2; TRBD1 is a possible D gene (5 bases). This CDR3 contains 13 residues. In germline, CDR1 is MDHEN, CDR2 SYDVKM. Deletions cut 5 bases from V and 6 bases from J, with 13 bases between.

This clone has just a few counts. The rearrangement joins TRBV9 to TRBJ2-7; TRBD1 aligns across 9 bases. The CDR3 is 15 amino acids. Germline CDR1 SGDLS, CDR2 YYNGEE. The J segment lost 3 bases and the V segment lost 0 bases, leaving 4 bases of the junction unmatched. The CDR3, as DNA: TGTGCCAGCAGCGTAGCTTCGGGACAGGGCTACGAGCAGTACTTC. Protein sequence: CASSVASGQGYEQYF.

The chain carries TRBV18 and TRBJ1-1; possible D gene TRBD1, 6 bases. The germline V gene has CDR1 KGHSH and CDR2 LQKENI. CDR3 length: 13 amino acids. Trimming removed 3 bases at V and 6 bases at J, with 11 bases between. The CDR3 bases are TGTGCCAGCTCACCCAGGACAGAGCCTGAAGCTTTCTTT. Protein sequence: CASSPRTEPEAFF.

The chain uses TRBV27 and TRBJ1-1; D is unresolved. The germline V gene has CDR1 MNHEY and CDR2 SMNVEV (reference sequence). The CDR3 runs 12 residues. V was trimmed by 11 bases and J by 1 base, leaving 11 bases between them. The DNA for the CDR3 is TGTGCCCGATCGAGGGAGAACACTGAAGCTTTCTTT. Its protein is CARSRENTEAFF.

The chain recombines TRBV6-2 or TRBV6-3 with TRBJ1-5, with 9 bases fitting TRBD1. Germline V CDR1 and CDR2: MNHEY, SVGEGT. The J segment lost 2 bases and the V segment lost 5 bases, leaving 4 bases of the junction unmatched. CDR3 size: 15 residues. The CDR3 is CASSTGQGGNQPQHF. The CDR3, as DNA: TGTGCCAGCAGTACGGGACAGGGTGGCAATCAGCCCCAGCATTTT.

The chain employs TRBV4-2 and TRBJ1-5, with a tentative D call TRBD1 (6 bases). In germline, CDR1 is LGHNA, CDR2 YNFKEQ. Trimming took off 0 bases at V and 1 base at J, with 7 bases between the two ends. The CDR3 has 15 residues. In DNA, the CDR3 is TGTGCCAGCAGCCAAGACAGGGGAAGCAATCAGCCCCAGCATTTT. Its protein is CASSQDRGSNQPQHF.

This clone was seen only once. The J gene is TRBJ2-3, the V gene TRBV28; 7 bases map to TRBD1. The CDR3 has 15 residues. V dropped 3 bases and J dropped 3; count of bases not matched to a gene: 6. CDR1 and CDR2 from the germline V gene are MDHEN and SYDVKM. CDR3 protein: CASSFSGTATDTQYF. Written as DNA, the CDR3 is TGTGCCAGCAGTTTCTCCGGGACAGCAACAGATACGCAGTATTTT.